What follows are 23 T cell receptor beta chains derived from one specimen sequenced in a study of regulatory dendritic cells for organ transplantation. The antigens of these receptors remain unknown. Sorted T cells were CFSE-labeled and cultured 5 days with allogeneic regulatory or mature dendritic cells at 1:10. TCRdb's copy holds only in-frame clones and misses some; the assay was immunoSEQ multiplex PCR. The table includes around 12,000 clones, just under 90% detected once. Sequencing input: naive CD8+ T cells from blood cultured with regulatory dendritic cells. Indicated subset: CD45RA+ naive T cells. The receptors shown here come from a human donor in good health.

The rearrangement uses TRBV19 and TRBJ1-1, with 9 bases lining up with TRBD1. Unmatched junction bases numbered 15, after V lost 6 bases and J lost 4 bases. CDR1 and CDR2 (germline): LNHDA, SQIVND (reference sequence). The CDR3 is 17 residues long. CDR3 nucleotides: TGTGCCAGTAGGGTCCCCGTCCGAGACAGGGGGACCACTGAAGCTTTCTTT. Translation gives CASRVPVRDRGTTEAFF.

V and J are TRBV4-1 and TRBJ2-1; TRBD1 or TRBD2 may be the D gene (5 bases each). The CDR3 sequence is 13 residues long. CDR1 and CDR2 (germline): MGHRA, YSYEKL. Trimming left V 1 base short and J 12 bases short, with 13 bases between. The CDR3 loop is CASSQGVRDGQFF. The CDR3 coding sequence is TGCGCCAGCAGCCAAGGGGTGAGGGACGGGCAGTTCTTC.

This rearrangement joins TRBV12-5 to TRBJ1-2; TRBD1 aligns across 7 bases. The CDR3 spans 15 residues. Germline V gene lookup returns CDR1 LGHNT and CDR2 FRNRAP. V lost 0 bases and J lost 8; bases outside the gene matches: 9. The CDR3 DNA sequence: TGTGCTAGTGGTTTGGTCCGAACAGGGGTTTGGGGCTACACCTTC. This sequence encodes CASGLVRTGVWGYTF.

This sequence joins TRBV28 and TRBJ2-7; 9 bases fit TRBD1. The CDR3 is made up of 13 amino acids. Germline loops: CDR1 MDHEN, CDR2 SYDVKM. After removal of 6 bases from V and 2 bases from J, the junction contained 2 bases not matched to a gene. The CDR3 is CASRGQGPYEQYF. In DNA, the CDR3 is TGTGCCAGCAGGGGACAGGGACCCTACGAGCAGTACTTC.

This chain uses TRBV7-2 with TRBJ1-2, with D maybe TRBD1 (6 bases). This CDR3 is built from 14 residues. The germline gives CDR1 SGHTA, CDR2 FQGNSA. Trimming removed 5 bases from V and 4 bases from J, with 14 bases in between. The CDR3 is CASSKTGNLYGYTF. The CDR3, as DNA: TGTGCCAGCAGCAAAACAGGGAATCTCTATGGCTACACCTTC.

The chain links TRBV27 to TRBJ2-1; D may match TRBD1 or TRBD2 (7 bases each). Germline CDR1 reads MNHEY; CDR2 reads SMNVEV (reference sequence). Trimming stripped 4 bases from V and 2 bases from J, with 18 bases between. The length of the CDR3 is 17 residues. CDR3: CASSSSPRGGPYNEQFF. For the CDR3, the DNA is TGTGCCAGCAGTTCCTCCCCCAGGGGGGGGCCCTACAATGAGCAGTTCTTC.

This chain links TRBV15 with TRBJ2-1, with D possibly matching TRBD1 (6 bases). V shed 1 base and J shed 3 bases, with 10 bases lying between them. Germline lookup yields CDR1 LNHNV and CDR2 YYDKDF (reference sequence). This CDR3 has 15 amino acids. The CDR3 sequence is CATSRAGALYNEQFF. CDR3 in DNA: TGTGCCACCAGCAGAGCAGGGGCTCTCTACAATGAGCAGTTCTTC.

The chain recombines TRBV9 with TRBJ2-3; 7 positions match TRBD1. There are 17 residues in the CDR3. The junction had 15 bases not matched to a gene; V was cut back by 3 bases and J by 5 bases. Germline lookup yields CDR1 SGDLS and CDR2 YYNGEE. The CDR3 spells CASSEDPRDSTQDTQYF. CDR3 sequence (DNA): TGTGCCAGCAGCGAGGACCCTCGGGACAGCACCCAAGATACGCAGTATTTT. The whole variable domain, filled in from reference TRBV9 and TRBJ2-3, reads DSGVTQTPKHLITATGQRVTLRCSPRSGDLSVYWYQQSLDQGLQFLIQYYNGEERAKGNILERFSAQQFPDLHSELNLSSLELGDSALYFCASSEDPRDSTQDTQYFGPGTRLTVL.

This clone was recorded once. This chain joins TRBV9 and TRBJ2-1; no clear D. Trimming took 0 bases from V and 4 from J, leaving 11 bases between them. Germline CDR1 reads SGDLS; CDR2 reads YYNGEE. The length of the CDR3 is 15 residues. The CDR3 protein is CASSVAGTSYNEQFF. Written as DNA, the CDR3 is TGTGCCAGCAGCGTAGCTGGAACCAGTTACAATGAGCAGTTCTTC.

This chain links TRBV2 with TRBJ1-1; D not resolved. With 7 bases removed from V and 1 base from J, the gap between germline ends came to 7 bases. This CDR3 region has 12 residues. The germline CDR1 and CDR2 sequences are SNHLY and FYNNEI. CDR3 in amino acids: CASTDGNTEAFF. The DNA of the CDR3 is TGTGCCAGCACCGACGGGAACACTGAAGCTTTCTTT.

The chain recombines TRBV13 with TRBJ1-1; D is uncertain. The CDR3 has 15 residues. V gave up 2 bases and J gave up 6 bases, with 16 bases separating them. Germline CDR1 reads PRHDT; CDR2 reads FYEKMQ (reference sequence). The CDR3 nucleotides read TGTGCCAGCAGCTTATTTAAGCGGAGCCGACCTGAAGCTTTCTTT. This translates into CASSLFKRSRPEAFF.

CDR3 bases: TGTGCCAGCAGTGAGGTTAACGTCGACTCTGGGGCCAACGTCCTGACTTTC. Encoded protein: CASSEVNVDSGANVLTF. V gene TRBV25-1 combines with J gene TRBJ2-6; D is uncertain. Germline V lookup: CDR1 MGHDK, CDR2 SYGVNS. The CDR3 spans 17 residues. The germline V and J ends were trimmed by 3 bases and 0 bases, with 12 bases remaining between them.

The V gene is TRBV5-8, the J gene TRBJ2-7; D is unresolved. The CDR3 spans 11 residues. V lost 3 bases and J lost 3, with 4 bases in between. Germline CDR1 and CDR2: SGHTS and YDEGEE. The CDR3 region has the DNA TGTGCCAGCAGCTCTATCTACGAGCAGTACTTC. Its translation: CASSSIYEQYF.

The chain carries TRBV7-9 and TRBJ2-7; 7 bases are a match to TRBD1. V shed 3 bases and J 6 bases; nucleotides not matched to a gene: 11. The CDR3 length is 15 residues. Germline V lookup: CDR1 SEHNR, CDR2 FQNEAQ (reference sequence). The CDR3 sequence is CASSFENRGSLEQYF. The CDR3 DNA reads TGTGCCAGCAGCTTTGAGAACAGGGGTAGCCTCGAGCAGTACTTC.

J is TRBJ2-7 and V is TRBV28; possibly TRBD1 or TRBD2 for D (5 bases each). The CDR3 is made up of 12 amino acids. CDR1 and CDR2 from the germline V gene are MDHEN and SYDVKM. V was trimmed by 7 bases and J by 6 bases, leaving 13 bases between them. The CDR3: CASISLGAEQYF. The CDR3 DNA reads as TGTGCCAGCATTAGTCTCGGGGCCGAGCAGTACTTC.

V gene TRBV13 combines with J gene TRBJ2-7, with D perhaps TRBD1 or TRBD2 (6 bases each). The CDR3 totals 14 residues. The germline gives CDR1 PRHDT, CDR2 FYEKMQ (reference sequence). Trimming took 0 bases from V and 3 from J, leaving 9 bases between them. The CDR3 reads CASSLGGGDYEQYF. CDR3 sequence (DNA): TGTGCCAGCAGCTTAGGCGGGGGCGACTACGAGCAGTACTTC.

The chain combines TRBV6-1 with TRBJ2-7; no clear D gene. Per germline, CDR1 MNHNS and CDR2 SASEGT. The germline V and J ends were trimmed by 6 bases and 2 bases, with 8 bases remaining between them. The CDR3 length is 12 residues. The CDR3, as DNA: TGTGCCAGCAGGGGGTCGGCCTACGAGCAGTACTTC. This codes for CASRGSAYEQYF.

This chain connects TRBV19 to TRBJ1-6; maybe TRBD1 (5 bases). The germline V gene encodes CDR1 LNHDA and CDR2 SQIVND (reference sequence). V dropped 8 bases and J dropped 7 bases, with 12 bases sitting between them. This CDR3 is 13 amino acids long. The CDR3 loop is CASRQLRNSPLHF. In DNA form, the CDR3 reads TGTGCCAGTCGACAGCTACGGAATTCACCCCTCCACTTT. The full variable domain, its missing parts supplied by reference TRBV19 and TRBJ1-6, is DGGITQSPKYLFRKEGQNVTLSCEQNLNHDAMYWYRQDPGQGLRLIYYSQIVNDFQKGDIAEGYSVSREKKESFPLTVTSAQKNPTAFYLCASRQLRNSPLHFGNGTRLTVT.

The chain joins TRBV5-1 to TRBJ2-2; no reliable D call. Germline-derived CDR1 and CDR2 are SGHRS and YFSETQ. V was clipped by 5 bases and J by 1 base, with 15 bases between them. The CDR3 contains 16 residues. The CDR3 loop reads CASSPIWEENTGELFF. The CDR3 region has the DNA TGCGCCAGCAGTCCCATATGGGAAGAGAACACCGGGGAGCTGTTTTTT.

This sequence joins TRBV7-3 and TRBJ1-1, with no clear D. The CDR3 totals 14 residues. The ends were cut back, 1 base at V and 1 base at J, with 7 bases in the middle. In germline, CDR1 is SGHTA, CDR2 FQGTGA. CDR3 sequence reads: CASSLNGWNTEAFF. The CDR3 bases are TGTGCCAGCAGCTTAAACGGATGGAACACTGAAGCTTTCTTT.

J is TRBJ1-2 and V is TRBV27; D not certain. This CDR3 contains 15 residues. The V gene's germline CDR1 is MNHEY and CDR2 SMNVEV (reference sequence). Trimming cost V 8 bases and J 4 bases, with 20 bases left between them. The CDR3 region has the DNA TGTGCCAGCGCTCTTGATCCTAGCCCCCCCTATGGCTACACCTTC. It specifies CASALDPSPPYGYTF.

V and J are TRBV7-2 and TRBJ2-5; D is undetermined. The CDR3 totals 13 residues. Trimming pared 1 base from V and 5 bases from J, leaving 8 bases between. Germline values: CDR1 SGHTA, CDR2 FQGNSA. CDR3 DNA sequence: TGTGCCAGCAGCTTAGAGGTGGTTGAGACCCAGTACTTC. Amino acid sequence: CASSLEVVETQYF.

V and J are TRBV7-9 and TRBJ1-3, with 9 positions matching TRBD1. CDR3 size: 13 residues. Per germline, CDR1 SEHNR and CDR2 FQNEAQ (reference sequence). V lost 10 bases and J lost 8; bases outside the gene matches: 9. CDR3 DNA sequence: TGTGCCACCGGCGGACAGGGGTGGGACACCATATATTTT. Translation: CATGGQGWDTIYF. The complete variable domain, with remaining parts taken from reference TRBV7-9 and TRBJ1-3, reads DTGVSQNPRHKITKRGQNVTFRCDPISEHNRLYWYRQTLGQGPEFLTYFQNEAQLEKSRLLSDRFSAERPKGSFSTLEIQRTEQGDSAMYLCATGGQGWDTIYFGEGSWLTVV.